A selection of T cell receptor beta chains follows, all from one sample in a study of OX40 agonist ivuxolimab in advanced cancers. Sequencing used immunoSEQ multiplex PCR; TCRdb keeps in-frame clones, though not all of them. Of fewer than 80,000 clones detected, roughly 80% appear once; the ten largest clones hold 3.4%. The material sequenced was CD4+ or CD8+ T cells sorted from blood, taken in a trial of the OX40 agonist ivuxolimab. Receptors originate from an adult with an advanced solid tumor such as melanoma, head and neck, liver or kidney cancer. Both conserved end residues are part of each CDR3. The order of the fields is clone size, D gene, J gene, V gene, CDR3 DNA, CDR3 protein. A D gene is named only where the DNA matches it firmly. Clone size is given for some rows only: seen once, a few or many times, or a class if the clone is expanded.

once,TRBD1,TRBJ2-5,TRBV5-1,TGCGCCAGCAGCTCGGGGACAGGGGTGGGAGAGACCCAGTACTTC,CASSSGTGVGETQYF
NA,TRBD2,TRBJ2-2,TRBV9,TGTGCCAGCAGCGTCACTACTAGCGGGGGAGCCGGGACCGGGGAGCTGTTTTTT,CASSVTTSGGAGTGELFF
NA,TRBD1,TRBJ1-5,TRBV5-1,TGCGCCAGCAGCTTGGGACAGGGGGGCAATCAGCCCCAGCATTTT,CASSLGQGGNQPQHF
NA,TRBD2,TRBJ2-1,TRBV5-1,TGCGCCAGCAGCCCCGGGGGGGGGATGAATGAGCAGTTCTTC,CASSPGGGMNEQFF
NA,NA,TRBJ1-2,TRBV6-1,TGTGCCAGCACCTCAGAAGACTATGGCTACACCTTC,CASTSEDYGYTF
NA,TRBD1,TRBJ1-6,TRBV6-6,TGTGCCAGCAGTTCTGGACAGGGTGACTCACCCCTCCACTTT,CASSSGQGDSPLHF
NA,NA,TRBJ1-6,TRBV7-9,TGTGCCAGCAGCTTAGGTCAAGGGGATTCACCCCTCCACTTT,CASSLGQGDSPLHF
NA,NA,TRBJ1-5,TRBV28,TGTGCCAGCAGTTCAGGGTCGGAGCCCCAGCATTTT,CASSSGSEPQHF
few,TRBD2,TRBJ2-3,TRBV10-1,TGCGCCAGCAGAAAGCGGGGGTACACAGATACGCAGTATTTT,CASRKRGYTDTQYF
NA,NA,TRBJ1-1,TRBV7-3,TGTGCCAGCAGCTTATTGGGGTTGAACACTGAAGCTTTCTTT,CASSLLGLNTEAFF
NA,NA,TRBJ2-5,TRBV11-2,TGTGCCAGCAGCCCCCAGGTTGGAGGTGAGACCCAGTACTTC,CASSPQVGGETQYF
once,TRBD1,TRBJ1-1,TRBV18,TGTGCCAGCTCAGCTCGACAGGGGGATAACACTGAAGCTTTCTTT,CASSARQGDNTEAFF
NA,TRBD2,TRBJ2-2,TRBV19,TGTGCCAGTAGTCTCGCCGCGGGAGGCGCGTCCGGGGAGCTGTTTTTT,CASSLAAGGASGELFF
NA,NA,TRBJ1-3,TRBV5-1,TGCGCCAGCAGCTCCATGGGGGGAGAATCTGGAAACACCATATATTTT,CASSSMGGESGNTIYF
few,TRBD1,TRBJ2-4,TRBV19,TGTGCCAGTAGTTTGGGTTGGACAGGGGCCAAAAACATTCAGTACTTC,CASSLGWTGAKNIQYF
NA,NA,TRBJ1-5,TRBV7-3,TGTGCCAGCAGCTTACCCGGTCAGCCCCAGCATTTT,CASSLPGQPQHF
NA,NA,TRBJ1-1,TRBV4-2,TGTGCCAGCAGCCAAGATCAAAGTGGGAACACTGAAGCTTTCTTT,CASSQDQSGNTEAFF
few,NA,TRBJ1-5,TRBV6-9,TGTGCCAGCAGCCTTAGTGGTCAGCCCCAGCATTTT,CASSLSGQPQHF
NA,NA,TRBJ2-1,TRBV7-2,TGTGCCAGCAGCCCCTCACGACGAGAGCAGTTCTTC,CASSPSRREQFF
NA,NA,TRBJ1-1,TRBV28,TGTGCCAGCAGTTTTGAAAACACTGAAGCTTTCTTT,CASSFENTEAFF
few,TRBD2,TRBJ2-1,TRBV11-2,TGTGCCAGCAGCCCATCGGGAGGGGGGGACAATGAGCAGTTCTTC,CASSPSGGGDNEQFF
NA,NA,TRBJ1-2,TRBV4-2,TGTGCCAGCAGCCAAGACTGGGACAAAAATAACTATGGCTACACCTTC,CASSQDWDKNNYGYTF
NA,TRBD2,TRBJ2-5,TRBV4-2,TGTGCCAGCAGCCACCGCGGGACTAGCGGGGGGCCTCAAGAGACCCAGTACTTC,CASSHRGTSGGPQETQYF
NA,NA,TRBJ2-7,TRBV5-1,TGCGCCAGCAGCTTGAACAGGGAAATCCCCTACGAGCAGTACTTC,CASSLNREIPYEQYF
once,TRBD1,TRBJ2-3,TRBV10-3,TGTGCCATCAGCCGGACAGGGAACCGAGATACGCAGTATTTT,CAISRTGNRDTQYF
NA,TRBD2,TRBJ2-3,TRBV4-2,TGTGCCAGCAGCCCCTTGACTAGCGGGGGGGCCGAGATAGATACGCAGTATTTT,CASSPLTSGGAEIDTQYF
NA,NA,TRBJ1-6,TRBV19,TGTGCCAGTAACTCGGACGGCGGGTGGGAGGCCCTCCACTTT,CASNSDGGWEALHF
NA,NA,TRBJ2-1,TRBV7-9,TGTGCCAGCAGCCGACGGGACAATGAGCAGTTCTTC,CASSRRDNEQFF
NA,NA,TRBJ2-7,TRBV28,TGTGCCAGCAGCTCCCGCCCCGAGCAGTACTTC,CASSSRPEQYF
NA,NA,TRBJ1-2,TRBV4-1,TGCGCCAGCAGCCAAGACCCACTTTGGGGTGGCTACACCTTC,CASSQDPLWGGYTF
once,TRBD1,TRBJ2-7,TRBV30,TGTGTTCTTGGCCGGGACAGGGGGCTCGAGCAGTACTTC,CVLGRDRGLEQYF
NA,NA,TRBJ1-5,TRBV5-8,TGTGCCAGCAGCTTGGACAGTAATCAGCCCCAGCATTTT,CASSLDSNQPQHF
NA,NA,TRBJ1-6,TRBV18,TGTGCCAGCTCACCCCAGGTCTATAATTCACCCCTCCACTTT,CASSPQVYNSPLHF
NA,TRBD1,TRBJ2-1,TRBV5-1,TGCGCCAGCAACCCACAGGGGGCGCAGAATGAGCAGTTCTTC,CASNPQGAQNEQFF
NA,NA,TRBJ1-6,TRBV6-6,TGTGCCAGCAGTTACTCCCGCGGGGAAAATTCACCCCTCCACTTT,CASSYSRGENSPLHF
once,NA,TRBJ2-7,TRBV28,TGTGCCAGCAGTTTACCGGGGTCCTCCTACGAGCAGTACTTC,CASSLPGSSYEQYF
NA,TRBD1,TRBJ1-2,TRBV28,TGTGCCAGCTCCCCCCGGGACAGTCTCTATGGCTACACCTTC,CASSPRDSLYGYTF
NA,NA,TRBJ2-5,TRBV18,TGTGCCAGCTCACCACCCGCAGGGCCGGAGACCCAGTACTTC,CASSPPAGPETQYF
NA,TRBD2,TRBJ2-7,TRBV27,TGTGCCAGCAGTTTAGCCGGGACTAGCGGGGGATACGAGCAGTACTTC,CASSLAGTSGGYEQYF
NA,NA,TRBJ2-6,TRBV7-9,TGTGCCAGCACCGCAGCTTCCACGGCCGGGGCCAACGTCCTGACTTTC,CASTAASTAGANVLTF
NA,NA,TRBJ1-6,TRBV29-1,TGCAGCGTTGAATGGGGCCTGAATTCACCCCTCCACTTT,CSVEWGLNSPLHF
NA,NA,TRBJ2-1,TRBV28,TGTGCCAGCAGTTCTCAATACAATGAGCAGTTCTTC,CASSSQYNEQFF
NA,TRBD1,TRBJ2-2,TRBV7-8,TGTGCCAGCACTCTACAGGGGGCAATCGGGGAGCTGTTTTTT,CASTLQGAIGELFF
NA,NA,TRBJ2-3,TRBV10-1,TGCGCCAGCAGAAGGACTTCCAGAGATACGCAGTATTTT,CASRRTSRDTQYF
NA,NA,TRBJ1-5,TRBV27,TGTGCCAGCAGTTTGAGGTGGGGCCAGGGGAGTTATAGCAATCAGCCCCAGCATTTT,CASSLRWGQGSYSNQPQHF